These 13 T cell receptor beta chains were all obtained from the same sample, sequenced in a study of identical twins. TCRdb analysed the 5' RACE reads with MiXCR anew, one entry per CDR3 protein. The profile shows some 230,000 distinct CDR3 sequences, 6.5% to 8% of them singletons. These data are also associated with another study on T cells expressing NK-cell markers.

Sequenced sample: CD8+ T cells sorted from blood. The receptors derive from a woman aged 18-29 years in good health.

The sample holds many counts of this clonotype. CDR3 loop: CASSEGVYYTF. CDR3 nucleotides: TGTGCCAGCAGTGAAGGGGTTTACTACACCTTC. This chain joins TRBV25-1 and TRBJ1-2, with D unresolved. This CDR3 contains 11 residues. Germline V gene lookup returns CDR1 MGHDK and CDR2 SYGVNS. V was cut by 2 bases and J by 10 bases, with 8 bases left in between.

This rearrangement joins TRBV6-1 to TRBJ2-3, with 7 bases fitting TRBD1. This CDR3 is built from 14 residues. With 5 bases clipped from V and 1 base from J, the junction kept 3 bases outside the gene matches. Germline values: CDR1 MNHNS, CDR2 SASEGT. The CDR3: CASSQTGGTDTQYF. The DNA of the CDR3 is TGTGCCAGCAGTCAAACAGGGGGCACAGATACGCAGTATTTT.

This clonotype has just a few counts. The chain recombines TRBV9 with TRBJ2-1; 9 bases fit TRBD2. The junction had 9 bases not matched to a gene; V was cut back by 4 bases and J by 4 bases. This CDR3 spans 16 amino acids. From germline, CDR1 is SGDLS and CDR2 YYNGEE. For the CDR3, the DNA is TGTGCCAGCAGCTTTGGGGCTAGCGGGATTTACAATGAGCAGTTCTTC. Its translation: CASSFGASGIYNEQFF.

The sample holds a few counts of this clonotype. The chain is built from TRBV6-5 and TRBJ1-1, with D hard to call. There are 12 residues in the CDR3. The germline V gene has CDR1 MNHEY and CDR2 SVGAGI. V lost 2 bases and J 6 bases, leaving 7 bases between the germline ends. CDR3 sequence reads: CASSYIGSEAFF. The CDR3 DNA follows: TGTGCCAGCAGTTACATCGGGTCTGAAGCTTTCTTT.

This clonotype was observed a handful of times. The CDR3 loop reads CASGTSTGFPEQYF. Here the CDR3 DNA reads TGTGCTAGTGGTACTTCGACAGGGTTCCCCGAGCAGTACTTC. The chain has TRBV12-5 and TRBJ2-7; 7 bases match TRBD1. With V trimmed by 5 bases and J by 6 bases, 10 bases remained unmatched. Germline V gene sequence: CDR1 LGHNT, CDR2 FRNRAP. The CDR3 runs 14 residues.

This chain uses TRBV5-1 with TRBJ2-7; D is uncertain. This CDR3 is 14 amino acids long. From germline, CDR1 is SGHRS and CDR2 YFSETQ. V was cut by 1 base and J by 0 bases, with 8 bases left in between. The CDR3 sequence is CASSLSDNSYEQYF. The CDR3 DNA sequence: TGCGCCAGCAGCTTGTCCGACAACTCCTACGAGCAGTACTTC.

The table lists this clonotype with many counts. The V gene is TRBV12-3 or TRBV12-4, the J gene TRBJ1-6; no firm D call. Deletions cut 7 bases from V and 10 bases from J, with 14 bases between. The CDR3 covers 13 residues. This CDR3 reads CASTLGLKSPLHF. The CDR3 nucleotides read TGTGCCAGCACCCTCGGTCTAAAGTCACCCCTCCACTTT.

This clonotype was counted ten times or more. The CDR3 DNA reads TGTGCCAGCAGCTTAAGTAGCACCGGGGAGCTGTTTTTT. It specifies CASSLSSTGELFF. This chain connects TRBV7-9 to TRBJ2-2; D ambiguous. CDR1 is SEHNR and CDR2 is FQNEAQ in the germline V gene (reference sequence). The CDR3 has 13 residues. V was pared by 2 bases and J by 4 bases, with 5 bases between.

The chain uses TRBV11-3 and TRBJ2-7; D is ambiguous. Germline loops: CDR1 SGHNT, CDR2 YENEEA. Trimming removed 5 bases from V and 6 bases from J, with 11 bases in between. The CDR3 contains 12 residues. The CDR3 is CASSMGSGEQYF. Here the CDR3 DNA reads TGTGCCAGCAGCATGGGCTCGGGCGAGCAGTACTTC. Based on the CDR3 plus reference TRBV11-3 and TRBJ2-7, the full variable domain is EAGVVQSPRYKIIEKKQPVAFWCNPISGHNTLYWYLQNLGQGPELLIRYENEEAVDDSQLPKDRFSAERLKGVDSTLKIQPAELGDSAVYLCASSMGSGEQYFGPGTRLTVT.

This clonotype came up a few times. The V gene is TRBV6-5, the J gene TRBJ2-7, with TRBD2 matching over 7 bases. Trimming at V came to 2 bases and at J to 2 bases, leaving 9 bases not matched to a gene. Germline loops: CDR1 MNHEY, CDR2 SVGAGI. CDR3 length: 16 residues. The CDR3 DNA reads TGTGCCAGCAGTTACCCCTCGGGGAGGGCTCCCTACGAGCAGTACTTC. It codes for CASSYPSGRAPYEQYF.

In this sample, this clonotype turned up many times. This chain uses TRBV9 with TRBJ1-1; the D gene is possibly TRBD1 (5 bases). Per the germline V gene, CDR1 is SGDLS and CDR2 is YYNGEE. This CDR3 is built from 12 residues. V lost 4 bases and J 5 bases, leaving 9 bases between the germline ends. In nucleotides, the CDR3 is TGTGCCAGCAGCCCCGAGGGGACTGAAGCTTTCTTT. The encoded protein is CASSPEGTEAFF.

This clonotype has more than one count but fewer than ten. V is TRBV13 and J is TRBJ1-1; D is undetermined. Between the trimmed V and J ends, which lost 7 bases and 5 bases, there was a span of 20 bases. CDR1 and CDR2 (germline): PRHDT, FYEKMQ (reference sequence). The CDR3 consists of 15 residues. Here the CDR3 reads CASTLTGSLGTEAFF. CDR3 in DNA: TGTGCCAGCACCCTCACCGGGAGCCTGGGGACTGAAGCTTTCTTT. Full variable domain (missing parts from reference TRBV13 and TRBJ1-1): AAGVIQSPRHLIKEKRETATLKCYPIPRHDTVYWYQQGPGQDPQFLISFYEKMQSDKGSIPDRFSAQQFSDYHSELNMSSLELGDSALYFCASTLTGSLGTEAFFGQGTRLTVV.

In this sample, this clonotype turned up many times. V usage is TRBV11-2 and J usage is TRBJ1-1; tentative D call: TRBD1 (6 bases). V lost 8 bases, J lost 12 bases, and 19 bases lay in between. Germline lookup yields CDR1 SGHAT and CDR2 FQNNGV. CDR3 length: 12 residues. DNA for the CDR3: TGTGCCAGCGGTCCTGAGAGGGGGGTGACTTTCTTT. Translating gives CASGPERGVTFF.